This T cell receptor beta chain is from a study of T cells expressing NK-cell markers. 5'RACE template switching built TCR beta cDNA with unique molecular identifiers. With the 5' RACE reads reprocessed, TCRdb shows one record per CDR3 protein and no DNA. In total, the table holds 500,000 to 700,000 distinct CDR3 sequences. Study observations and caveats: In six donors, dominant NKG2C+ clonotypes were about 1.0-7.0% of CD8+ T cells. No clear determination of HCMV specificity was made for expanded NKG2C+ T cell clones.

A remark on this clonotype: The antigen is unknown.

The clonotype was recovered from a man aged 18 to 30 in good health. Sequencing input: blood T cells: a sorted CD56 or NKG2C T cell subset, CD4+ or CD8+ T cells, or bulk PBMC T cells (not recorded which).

The CDR3 reads CASSSPTNYGYTF. The genes are TRBV6-5 and TRBJ1-2. This CDR3 is 13 amino acids long. Germline V gene data show CDR1 as MNHEY and CDR2 as SVGAGI.